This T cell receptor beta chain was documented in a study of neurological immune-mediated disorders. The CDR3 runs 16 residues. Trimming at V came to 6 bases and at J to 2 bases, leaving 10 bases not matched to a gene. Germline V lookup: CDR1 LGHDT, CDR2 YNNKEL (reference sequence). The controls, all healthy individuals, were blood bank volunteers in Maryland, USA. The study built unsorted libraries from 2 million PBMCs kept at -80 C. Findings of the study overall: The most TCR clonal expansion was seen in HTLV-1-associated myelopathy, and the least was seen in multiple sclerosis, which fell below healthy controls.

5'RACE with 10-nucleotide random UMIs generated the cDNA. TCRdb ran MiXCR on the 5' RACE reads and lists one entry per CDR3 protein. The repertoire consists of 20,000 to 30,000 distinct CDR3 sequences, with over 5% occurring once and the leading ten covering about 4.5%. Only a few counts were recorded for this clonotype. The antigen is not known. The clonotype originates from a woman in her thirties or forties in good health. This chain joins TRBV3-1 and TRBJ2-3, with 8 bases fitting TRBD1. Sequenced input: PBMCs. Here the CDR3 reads CASRVSGGGNTDTQYF. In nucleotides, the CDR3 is TGTGCCAGCAGAGTTTCAGGGGGCGGTAACACAGATACGCAGTATTTT.